This T cell receptor beta chain was obtained from a study of T cells in Graves' hyperthyroidism and ophthalmopathy. Researchers amplified the TCR beta CDR3 regions from RNA transcripts. HTBI primers were used for first-round RT-PCR of the TCR CDR3. MiXCR, applied by TCRdb to the multiplex PCR reads, yields one record per CDR3 protein. The data hold about 480,000 distinct CDR3 sequences, with less than 25% observed a single time. The PBMCs were sourced from fresh peripheral blood (more than 8.5 ml). For this clonotype: Antigen specificity is unknown.

The CDR3 is 13 amino acids. Trimming cost V 2 bases and J 8 bases, with 7 bases left between them. From germline, CDR1 is MNHEY and CDR2 SVGAGI. Study results and caveats: From stable hyperthyroidism, ophthalmopathy was separated by a 13 V-J model.

Sequenced material: blood. The sequence was obtained from a woman aged 70-85 years with Graves' ophthalmopathy. The chain recombines TRBV6-5 with TRBJ1-6; D not certain. Written as DNA, the CDR3 is TGTGCCAGCAGTTACGGAGCCGATTCACCCCTCCACTTT. Encoded protein: CASSYGADSPLHF.